Given below is one TCR beta chain in context. While the first cohort had around 700 subjects, the donors belonged to the separate validation cohort of fewer than 150 subjects. The sample originates from a study of cytomegalovirus exposure and HLA in healthy donors. Trimming at V came to 5 bases and at J to 7 bases, leaving 11 bases not matched to a gene. This CDR3 is built from 15 residues. The germline V gene encodes CDR1 LGHNT and CDR2 FRNRAP. This table comes from immunoSEQ multiplex PCR, and its TCRdb copy is limited to in-frame clones, with some not included. Of 150,000 to 200,000 clones in the sample, 84% were seen once.

The specimen was PBMCs. The sequence derives from a young man in good health and CMV-seropositive. The V and J genes are TRBV12-5 and TRBJ2-1; TRBD2 matches at 7 bases. Here the CDR3 reads CASGPYRAGENEQFF. CDR3 nucleotide sequence: TGTGCTAGTGGTCCATATCGGGCGGGGGAGAATGAGCAGTTCTTC.